The sequence of this TCR beta chain was determined in a study of cytomegalovirus exposure and HLA in healthy donors. PCR involved 60 Vbeta and 13 Jbeta primers. This table comes from immunoSEQ multiplex PCR, and its TCRdb copy is limited to in-frame clones, with some not included. The sample has around 200,000 clones, about four fifths seen once. The V and J ends lost 6 bases and 5 bases, in that order; junction bases with no gene match: 9. This CDR3 region has 15 residues. Germline V CDR1 and CDR2: SNHLY, FYNNEI. This TCR came from a woman between 45 and 60 years old in good health and CMV-seropositive. The chain combines TRBV2 with TRBJ2-5, with 10 nucleotides matching TRBD1. Material for sequencing was PBMCs. The CDR3 bases are TGTGCCAGCAGAAGCAGACAGGGGGCGGAGGAGACCCAGTACTTC. It specifies CASRSRQGAEETQYF.